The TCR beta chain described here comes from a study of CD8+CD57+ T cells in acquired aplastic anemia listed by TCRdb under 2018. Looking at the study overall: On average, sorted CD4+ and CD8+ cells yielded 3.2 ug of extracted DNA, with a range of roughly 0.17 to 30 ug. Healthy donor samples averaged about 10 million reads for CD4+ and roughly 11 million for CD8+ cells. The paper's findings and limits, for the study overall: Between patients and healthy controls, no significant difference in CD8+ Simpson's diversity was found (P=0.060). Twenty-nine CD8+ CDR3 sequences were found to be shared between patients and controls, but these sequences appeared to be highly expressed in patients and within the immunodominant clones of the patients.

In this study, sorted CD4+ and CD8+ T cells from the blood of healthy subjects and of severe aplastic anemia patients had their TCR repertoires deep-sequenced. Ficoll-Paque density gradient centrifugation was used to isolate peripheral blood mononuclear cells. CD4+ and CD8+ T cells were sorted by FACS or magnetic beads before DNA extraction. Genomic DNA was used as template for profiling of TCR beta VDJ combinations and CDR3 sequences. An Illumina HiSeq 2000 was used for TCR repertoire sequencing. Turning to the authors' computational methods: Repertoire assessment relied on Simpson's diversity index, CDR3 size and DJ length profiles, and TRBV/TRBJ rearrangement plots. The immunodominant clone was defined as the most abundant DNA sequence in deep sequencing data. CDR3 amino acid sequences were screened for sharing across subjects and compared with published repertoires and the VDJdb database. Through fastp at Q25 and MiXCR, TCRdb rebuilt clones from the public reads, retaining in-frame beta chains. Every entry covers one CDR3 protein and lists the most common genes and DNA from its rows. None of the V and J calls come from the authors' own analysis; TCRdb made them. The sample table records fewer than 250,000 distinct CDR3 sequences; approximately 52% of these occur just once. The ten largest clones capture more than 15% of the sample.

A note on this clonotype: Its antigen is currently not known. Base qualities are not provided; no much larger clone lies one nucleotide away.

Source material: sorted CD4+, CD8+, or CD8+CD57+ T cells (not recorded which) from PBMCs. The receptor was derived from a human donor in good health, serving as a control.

The DNA reads as follows: TGTGCCAGCAGCTCAGGACAGGGCGGGAGCTATGGCTACACCTTC. Its coded protein is CASSSGQGGSYGYTF. The chain employs TRBV7-9 and TRBJ1-2; a stretch of 8 junction bases matches TRBD1. CDR1 and CDR2, per the germline V gene (reference sequence), are SEHNR and FQNEAQ. Unmatched junction bases come to 8, with V trimmed by 4 bases and J by 4 bases. Including cysteine and phenylalanine, the CDR3 has 15 amino acids. Only CDR3 DNA remains: 45 bases, in frame from the first base.